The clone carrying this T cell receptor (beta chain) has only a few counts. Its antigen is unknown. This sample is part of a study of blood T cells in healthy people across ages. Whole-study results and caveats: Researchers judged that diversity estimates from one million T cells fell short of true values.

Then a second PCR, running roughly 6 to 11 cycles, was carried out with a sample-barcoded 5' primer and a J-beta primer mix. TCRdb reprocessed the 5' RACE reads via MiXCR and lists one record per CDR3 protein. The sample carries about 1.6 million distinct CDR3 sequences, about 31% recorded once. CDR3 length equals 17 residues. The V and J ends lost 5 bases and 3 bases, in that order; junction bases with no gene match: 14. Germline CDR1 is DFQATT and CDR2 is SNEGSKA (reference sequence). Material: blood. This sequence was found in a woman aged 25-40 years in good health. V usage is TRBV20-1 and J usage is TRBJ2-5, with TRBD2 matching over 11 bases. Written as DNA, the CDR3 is TGCAGTGCTGAGTCGGGACTAGCGGCTTGGTCGGAAGAGACCCAGTACTTC. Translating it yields CSAESGLAAWSEETQYF.